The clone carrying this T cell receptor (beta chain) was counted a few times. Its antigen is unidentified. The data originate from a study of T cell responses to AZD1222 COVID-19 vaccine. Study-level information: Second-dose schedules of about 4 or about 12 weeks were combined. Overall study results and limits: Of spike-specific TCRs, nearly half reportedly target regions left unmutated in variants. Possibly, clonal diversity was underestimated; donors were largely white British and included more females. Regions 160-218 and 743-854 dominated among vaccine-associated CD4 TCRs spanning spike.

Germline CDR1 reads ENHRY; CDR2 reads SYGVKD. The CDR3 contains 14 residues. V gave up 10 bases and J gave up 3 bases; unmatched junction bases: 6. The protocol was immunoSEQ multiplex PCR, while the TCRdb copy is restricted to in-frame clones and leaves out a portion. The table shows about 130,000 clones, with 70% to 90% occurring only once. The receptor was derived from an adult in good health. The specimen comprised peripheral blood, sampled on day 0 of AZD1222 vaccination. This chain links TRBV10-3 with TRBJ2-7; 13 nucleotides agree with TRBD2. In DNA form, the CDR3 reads TGTGCCACCCGGACTAGCGGGGGCCTCTACGAGCAGTACTTC. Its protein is CATRTSGGLYEQYF.